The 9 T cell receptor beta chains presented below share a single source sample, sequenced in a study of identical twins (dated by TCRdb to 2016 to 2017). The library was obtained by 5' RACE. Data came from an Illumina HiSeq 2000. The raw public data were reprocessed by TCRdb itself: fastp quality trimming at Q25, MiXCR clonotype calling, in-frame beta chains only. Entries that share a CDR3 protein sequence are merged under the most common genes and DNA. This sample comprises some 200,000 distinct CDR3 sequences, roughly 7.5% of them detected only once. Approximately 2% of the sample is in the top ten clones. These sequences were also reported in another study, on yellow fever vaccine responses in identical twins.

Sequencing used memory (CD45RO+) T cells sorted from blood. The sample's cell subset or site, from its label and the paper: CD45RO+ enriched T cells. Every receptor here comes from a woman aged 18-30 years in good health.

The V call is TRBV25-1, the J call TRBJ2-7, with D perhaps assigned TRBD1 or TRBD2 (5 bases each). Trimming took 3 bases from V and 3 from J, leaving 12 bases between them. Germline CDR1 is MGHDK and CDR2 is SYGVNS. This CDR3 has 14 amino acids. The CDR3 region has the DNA TGTGCCAGCAGTGACCGGGACGGACGCTACGAGCAGTACTTC. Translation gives CASSDRDGRYEQYF.

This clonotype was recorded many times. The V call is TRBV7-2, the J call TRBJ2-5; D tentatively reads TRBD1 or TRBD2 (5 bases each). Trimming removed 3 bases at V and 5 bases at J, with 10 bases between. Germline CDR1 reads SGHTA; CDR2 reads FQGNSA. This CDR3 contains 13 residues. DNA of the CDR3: TGTGCCAGCAGCTTCCTGGGGGATGAGACCCAGTACTTC. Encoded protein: CASSFLGDETQYF.

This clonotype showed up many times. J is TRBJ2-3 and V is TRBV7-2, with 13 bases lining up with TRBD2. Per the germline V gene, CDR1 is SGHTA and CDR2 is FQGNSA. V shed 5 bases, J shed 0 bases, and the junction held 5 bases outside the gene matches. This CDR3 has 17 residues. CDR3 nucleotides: TGTGCCAGCAGCCAGGGACTAGCGGGGCCGAGCACAGATACGCAGTATTTT. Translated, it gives CASSQGLAGPSTDTQYF.

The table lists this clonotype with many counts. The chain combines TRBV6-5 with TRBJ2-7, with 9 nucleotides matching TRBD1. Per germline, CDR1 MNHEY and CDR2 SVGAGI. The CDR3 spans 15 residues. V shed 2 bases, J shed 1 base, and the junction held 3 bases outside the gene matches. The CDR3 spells CASSYGGTGSYEQYF. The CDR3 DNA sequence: TGTGCCAGCAGTTACGGCGGGACAGGGTCCTACGAGCAGTACTTC.

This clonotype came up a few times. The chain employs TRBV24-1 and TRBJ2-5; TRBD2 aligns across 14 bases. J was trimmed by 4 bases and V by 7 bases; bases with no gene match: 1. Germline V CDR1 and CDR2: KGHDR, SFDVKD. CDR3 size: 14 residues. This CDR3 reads CATRGLAGVETQYF. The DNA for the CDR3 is TGTGCCACCAGGGGACTAGCGGGAGTAGAGACCCAGTACTTC.

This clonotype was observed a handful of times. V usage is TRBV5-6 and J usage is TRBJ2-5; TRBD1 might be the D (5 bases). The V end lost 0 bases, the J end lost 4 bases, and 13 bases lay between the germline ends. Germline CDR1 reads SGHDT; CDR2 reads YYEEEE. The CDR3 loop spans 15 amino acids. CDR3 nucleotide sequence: TGTGCCAGCAGCTTGGTGGGTAGGGGATCAGAGACCCAGTACTTC. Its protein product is CASSLVGRGSETQYF.

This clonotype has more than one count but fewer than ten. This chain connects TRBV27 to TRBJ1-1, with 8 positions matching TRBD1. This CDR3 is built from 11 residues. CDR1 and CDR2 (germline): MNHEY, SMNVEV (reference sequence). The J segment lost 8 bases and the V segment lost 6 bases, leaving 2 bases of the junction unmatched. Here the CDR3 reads CASRRDREAFF. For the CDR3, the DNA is TGTGCCAGCAGGCGGGACAGGGAAGCTTTCTTT.

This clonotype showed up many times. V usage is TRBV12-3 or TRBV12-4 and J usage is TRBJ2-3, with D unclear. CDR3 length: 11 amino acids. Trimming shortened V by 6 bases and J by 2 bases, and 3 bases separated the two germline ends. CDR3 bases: TGTGCCAGCAGGGTCACAGATACGCAGTATTTT. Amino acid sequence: CASRVTDTQYF.

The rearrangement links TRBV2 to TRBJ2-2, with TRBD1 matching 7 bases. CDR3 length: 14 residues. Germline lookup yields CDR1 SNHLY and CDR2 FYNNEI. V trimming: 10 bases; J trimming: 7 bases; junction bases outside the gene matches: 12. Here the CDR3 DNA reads TGTGCCACCAGACAGGGTCTGGGTTTCGGGGAGCTGTTTTTT. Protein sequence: CATRQGLGFGELFF.